The text below deals with one TCR beta chain. Its cognate antigen is unknown. The data were produced by immunoSEQ multiplex PCR, yet TCRdb's version contains in-frame clones alone and is incomplete. The repertoire has about 130,000 clones, approximately 86% of them found once; the top ten carry around 8.2%. The data originate from a study of identifying expanded T cells in peripheral blood. General observations from the study: Technical replicates showed around 1.2 changed clones; two weeks about 16.4; four weeks 19. Across healthy donors, higher total template counts meant significantly greater roughly two-week count variance.

Healthy donors had no documented immune events, such as infections, while sampled. Germline assignment: CDR1 SEHNR and CDR2 FQNEAQ (reference sequence). V was clipped by 5 bases and J by 4 bases, with 22 bases between them. CDR3 length: 17 amino acids. The sequence was collected from a person aged 18 to 69 in good health. The chain couples TRBV7-9 to TRBJ2-3; the D gene is possibly TRBD2 (5 bases). The sample comprised blood. CDR3 protein: CASSPTGEGFWPDTQYF. Here the CDR3 DNA reads TGTGCCAGCAGCCCGACCGGTGAGGGCTTTTGGCCAGATACGCAGTATTTT.